A single sample is the source of the 30 T cell receptor beta chains below, sequenced in a study of Ad26.COV2.S vaccination and SARS-CoV-2 variants. Noted treatment: around 19 received Ad26.COV2.S at low or high dose, single or two shots; about 5 received placebo; per-sample allocation not given. It was on day 63 after the first vaccine or placebo injection that samples were taken. Profiled with immunoSEQ multiplex PCR; TCRdb holds only in-frame clones, not every one. The sample includes around 310,000 clones, under 90% of them seen just once. The input for sequencing was peripheral blood, taken in a trial of Ad26.COV2.S vaccine versus placebo. The source is a person aged 18-65 years who received the Ad26.COV2.S COVID-19 vaccine or a placebo.

The genes are TRBV11-2 and TRBJ1-5; D is undetermined. Germline assignment: CDR1 SGHAT and CDR2 FQNNGV. Trimming pared 1 base from V and 2 bases from J, leaving 15 bases between. This CDR3 comprises 17 residues. The CDR3 here is CASSLGRTAGGNQPQHF. CDR3 coding DNA: TGTGCCAGCAGCTTAGGAAGGACGGCGGGCGGCAATCAGCCCCAGCATTTT.

This chain connects TRBV7-9 to TRBJ1-4; D unclear. This CDR3 is 14 amino acids long. Trimming removed 5 bases at V and 6 bases at J, with 13 bases between. In germline, CDR1 is SEHNR, CDR2 FQNEAQ (reference sequence). The CDR3 protein is CASSLGKADEKLFF. CDR3 bases: TGTGCCAGCAGCCTCGGGAAAGCGGATGAAAAACTGTTTTTT.

The chain has TRBV10-3 and TRBJ1-2; D gene unclear. Per germline, CDR1 ENHRY and CDR2 SYGVKD. The CDR3 totals 13 residues. V was clipped by 3 bases and J by 2 bases, with 7 bases between them. The CDR3 loop is CAISDEGNYGYTF. In nucleotides, the CDR3 is TGTGCCATCAGTGATGAGGGAAACTATGGCTACACCTTC.

This clone came up a few times. This chain joins TRBV21-1 and TRBJ1-2; the table's D call TRBD1 went unverified against the DNA. TRBV21-1 constitutes a pseudogene. The CDR3 totals 20 residues. CDR3 nucleotides: TGTGCCAGCAGCAAATTTAAGGAAGCTACTGACAGGGAACAAGGACATGGCTACACCTTC. Translation gives CASSKFKEATDREQGHGYTF.

The J gene is TRBJ1-6, the V gene TRBV4-1; maybe TRBD1 (5 bases). Germline V gene lookup returns CDR1 MGHRA and CDR2 YSYEKL. V lost 4 bases and J 5 bases, leaving 12 bases between the germline ends. The CDR3 has 15 amino acids. The CDR3 reads CASSRTVGDNSPLHF. The CDR3 bases are TGCGCCAGCAGCCGGACCGTGGGGGATAATTCACCCCTCCACTTT.

The chain uses TRBV9 and TRBJ2-1; maybe TRBD2 (6 bases). CDR3 length equals 15 residues. The germline V and J ends were trimmed by 6 bases and 2 bases, with 15 bases remaining between them. Per germline, CDR1 SGDLS and CDR2 YYNGEE. DNA for the CDR3: TGTGCCAGCACCCCGGAGGGGATGACCTACAATGAGCAGTTCTTC. It encodes CASTPEGMTYNEQFF. The whole variable domain, remainder taken from reference TRBV9 and TRBJ2-1, is DSGVTQTPKHLITATGQRVTLRCSPRSGDLSVYWYQQSLDQGLQFLIQYYNGEERAKGNILERFSAQQFPDLHSELNLSSLELGDSALYFCASTPEGMTYNEQFFGPGTRLTVL.

V and J are TRBV6-2 or TRBV6-3 and TRBJ1-5; 9 bases agree with TRBD1. Germline V gene data show CDR1 as MNHEY and CDR2 as SVGEGT. This CDR3 comprises 14 residues. The V gene end was trimmed by 2 bases and the J gene end by 6 bases; junction bases not matched to a gene: 2. This chain's CDR3 is CASSYTTGGQPQHF. DNA of the CDR3: TGTGCCAGCAGTTACACGACAGGGGGTCAGCCCCAGCATTTT.

The chain has TRBV10-3 and TRBJ1-1; TRBD1 aligns across 8 bases. The germline V gene has CDR1 ENHRY and CDR2 SYGVKD. This CDR3 has 13 residues. J was trimmed by 3 bases and V by 10 bases; bases with no gene match: 7. CDR3 residues: CASQGARYTEAFF. CDR3 nucleotide sequence: TGTGCCAGCCAGGGGGCCCGTTACACTGAAGCTTTCTTT.

The gene calls are TRBV19 and TRBJ1-2; D is uncertain. Per the germline V gene, CDR1 is LNHDA and CDR2 is SQIVND (reference sequence). V was trimmed by 7 bases and J by 4 bases, leaving 16 bases between them. This CDR3 spans 14 amino acids. Here the CDR3 DNA reads TGTGCCAGTAATTCGGACCGGCGTTTCTATGGCTACACCTTC. Amino acid sequence: CASNSDRRFYGYTF.

The V call is TRBV4-3, the J call TRBJ2-3, with D possibly being TRBD1 or TRBD2 (6 bases each). There are 15 residues in the CDR3. V was clipped by 7 bases and J by 6 bases, with 20 bases between them. The germline CDR1 and CDR2 sequences are LGHNA and YSLEER. The CDR3 DNA reads TGCGCCAGCAAAACAAGTTGGGGGGCCACGGATACGCAGTATTTT. It encodes CASKTSWGATDTQYF.

The chain recombines TRBV3-1 (or the pseudogene TRBV3-2) with TRBJ2-7; 8 nucleotides agree with TRBD2. There are 18 residues in the CDR3. With V trimmed by 1 base and J by 2 bases, 13 bases remained unmatched. Germline V CDR1 and CDR2: LGHDT, YNNKEL (reference sequence). The CDR3 protein is CASSQVVQKREIPYEQYV. Written as DNA, the CDR3 is TGTGCCAGCAGCCAAGTAGTACAGAAGCGGGAGATCCCCTACGAGCAGTACGTC.

The CDR3 nucleotides are TGCGCCAGCAGCCCAGGCCTAGCGGGGCCAGATACGCAGTATTTT. It yields the protein CASSPGLAGPDTQYF. The gene calls are TRBV5-1 and TRBJ2-3, with 9 bases matching TRBD2. The CDR3 spans 15 residues. Germline V lookup: CDR1 SGHRS, CDR2 YFSETQ. With 4 bases clipped from V and 4 bases from J, the junction kept 7 bases outside the gene matches. Full variable domain (outside the CDR3, taken from reference TRBV5-1 and TRBJ2-3): KAGVTQTPRYLIKTRGQQVTLSCSPISGHRSVSWYQQTPGQGLQFLFEYFSETQRNKGNFPGRFSGRQFSNSRSEMNVSTLELGDSALYLCASSPGLAGPDTQYFGPGTRLTVL.

The chain employs TRBV7-8 and TRBJ1-4; 9 positions match TRBD1. The ends lost 5 bases at V and 8 bases at J; junction bases unmatched: 12. Germline V gene sequence: CDR1 SGHVS, CDR2 FQNEAQ. The CDR3 spans 16 residues. For the CDR3, the DNA is TGTGCCAGCAGCCGAAACCTCGGACAGGGGAGGGAAAAACTGTTTTTT. The encoded protein is CASSRNLGQGREKLFF.

V gene TRBV12-3 or TRBV12-4 combines with J gene TRBJ1-1, with D possibly matching TRBD1 (6 bases). CDR3 length: 13 residues. Between the trimmed V and J ends, which lost 4 bases and 11 bases, there was a span of 17 bases. The CDR3 loop is CASSSTLQGSAFF. The DNA for the CDR3 is TGTGCCAGCAGTTCAACCCTCCAGGGGAGCGCTTTCTTT.

The chain carries TRBV6-1 and TRBJ1-2; perhaps TRBD1 as D (5 bases). This CDR3 comprises 14 residues. The ends were cut back, 0 bases at V and 7 bases at J, with 12 bases in the middle. Germline CDR1 reads MNHNS; CDR2 reads SASEGT. CDR3 sequence reads: CASSEAVRVGGYTF. In DNA, the CDR3 is TGTGCCAGCAGTGAAGCCGTCAGGGTAGGTGGCTACACCTTC.

The gene calls are TRBV7-9 and TRBJ1-4; D remains ambiguous. This CDR3 is 14 amino acids long. Germline-derived CDR1 and CDR2 are SEHNR and FQNEAQ (reference sequence). Trimming pared 6 bases from V and 7 bases from J, leaving 15 bases between. CDR3 protein: CASRTDVNIEKLFF. The CDR3 nucleotides read TGTGCCAGCAGGACCGACGTAAACATTGAAAAACTGTTTTTT.

The chain couples TRBV10-3 to TRBJ1-1; tentatively, D is TRBD1 (6 bases). This CDR3 is built from 15 residues. V was trimmed by 3 bases and J by 0 bases, leaving 11 bases between them. Germline lookup yields CDR1 ENHRY and CDR2 SYGVKD. CDR3 sequence: CAISDARGMNTEAFF. CDR3 DNA: TGTGCCATCAGTGATGCAAGGGGGATGAACACTGAAGCTTTCTTT.

The chain is built from TRBV28 and TRBJ1-5; D remains ambiguous. The CDR3 is 13 residues long. The germline CDR1 and CDR2 sequences are MDHEN and SYDVKM. Between the trimmed V and J ends, which lost 6 bases and 0 bases, there was a span of 6 bases. CDR3 amino acids: CASSRDSNQPQHF. The CDR3 nucleotides read TGTGCCAGCAGCCGGGATAGCAATCAGCCCCAGCATTTT.

The chain carries TRBV30 and TRBJ1-6, with TRBD1 identical over 8 bases. CDR3 length: 20 residues. V dropped 0 bases and J dropped 9; count of bases not matched to a gene: 22. CDR1 is GTSNPN and CDR2 is SVGIG in the germline V gene (reference sequence). The CDR3 here is CAWSVGTGKVNLVIFSPLHF. The CDR3 DNA sequence: TGTGCCTGGAGTGTAGGGACAGGAAAAGTGAACCTCGTTATATTTTCACCCCTCCACTTT.

This clone was picked up one time. V is TRBV7-9 and J is TRBJ2-7; D might be TRBD1 (5 bases). Looked up from germline, CDR1 is SEHNR and CDR2 is FQNEAQ (reference sequence). Deletions cut 5 bases from V and 2 bases from J, with 10 bases between. The CDR3 consists of 13 residues. DNA for the CDR3: TGTGCCAGCAGCAGCAGGGAAACCTACGAGCAGTACGTC. Its protein is CASSSRETYEQYV.

This clone appeared a few times. The chain joins TRBV28 to TRBJ2-7; 15 nucleotides match TRBD2. The CDR3 has 16 residues. V shed 4 bases, J shed 6 bases, and the junction held 7 bases outside the gene matches. CDR1 is MDHEN and CDR2 is SYDVKM in the germline V gene. The CDR3 DNA is TGTGCCAGCAGTTCGGGGGGACTAGCGGGAGGTATCGAGCAGTACGTC. Protein sequence: CASSSGGLAGGIEQYV.

The chain combines TRBV6-2 or TRBV6-3 with TRBJ2-7; 12 bases are shared with TRBD2. This CDR3 comprises 20 residues. The germline gives CDR1 MNHEY, CDR2 SVGEGT. V shed 0 bases, J shed 2 bases, and the junction held 14 bases outside the gene matches. CDR3 sequence: CASSYSTSGRSPLPAYEQYV. The CDR3 region has the DNA TGTGCCAGCAGTTACTCGACTAGCGGGAGATCCCCTCTCCCCGCCTACGAGCAGTACGTC.

The chain couples TRBV4-1 to TRBJ1-1; D not resolved. V was clipped by 4 bases and J by 3 bases, with 15 bases between them. CDR1 MGHRA and CDR2 YSYEKL come from the germline V gene. The CDR3 is 15 residues long. In DNA form, the CDR3 reads TGCGCCAGCAGCCCAGGAGTCTCGCGGGACACTGAAGCTTTCTTT. This translates into CASSPGVSRDTEAFF.

This chain links TRBV27 with TRBJ2-1; D is unresolved. V was trimmed by 4 bases and J by 0 bases, leaving 10 bases between them. Germline loops: CDR1 MNHEY, CDR2 SMNVEV (reference sequence). This CDR3 contains 15 residues. For the CDR3, the DNA is TGTGCCAGCAGTTCTCTTCTTAGCTCCTACAATGAGCAGTTCTTC. This encodes CASSSLLSSYNEQFF.

CDR3 protein: CASSQELGDLNYGYTF. The CDR3 DNA reads TGTGCCAGCAGCCAAGAATTAGGGGACTTGAACTATGGCTACACCTTC. The V and J genes are TRBV4-2 and TRBJ1-2; D perhaps matches TRBD1 (5 bases). This CDR3 has 16 amino acids. V lost 0 bases to trimming and J lost 2 bases, with 13 bases between them. Looked up from germline, CDR1 is LGHNA and CDR2 is YNFKEQ.

V gene TRBV2 combines with J gene TRBJ2-2, with D perhaps TRBD2 (5 bases). The germline V gene encodes CDR1 SNHLY and CDR2 FYNNEI. CDR3 length: 14 amino acids. Trimming shortened V by 7 bases and J by 1 base, and 10 bases separated the two germline ends. This chain's CDR3 is CASTVGLNTGELFF. As DNA, the CDR3 is TGTGCCAGCACTGTCGGACTGAACACCGGGGAGCTGTTTTTT.

This chain links TRBV27 with TRBJ1-2; 7 bases are a match to TRBD1. Losses at the gene ends were 6 bases for V and 3 bases for J; bases not matched to a gene: 4. The CDR3 is made up of 13 amino acids. Germline CDR1 reads MNHEY; CDR2 reads SMNVEV (reference sequence). CDR3 coding DNA: TGTGCCAGCAGCCGACAGGGAGACTATGGCTACACCTTC. It is translated as CASSRQGDYGYTF.

The J gene is TRBJ1-1, the V gene TRBV7-9; no clear D. The CDR3 length is 13 residues. V lost 3 bases to trimming and J lost 3 bases, with 8 bases between them. Germline CDR1 SEHNR, CDR2 FQNEAQ (reference sequence). The CDR3: CASSFIGDTEAFF. CDR3 nucleotide sequence: TGTGCCAGCAGCTTCATCGGGGACACTGAAGCTTTCTTT.

This rearrangement joins TRBV6-6 to TRBJ1-2, with D perhaps matching TRBD1 (5 bases). The CDR3 is 13 residues long. Germline V lookup: CDR1 MNHNY, CDR2 SVGAGI (reference sequence). V gave up 7 bases and J gave up 13 bases, with 22 bases separating them. The CDR3 DNA is TGTGCCAGCACCCCAATCCCGGAGGGGCATGGCACCTTC. The encoded protein is CASTPIPEGHGTF.

The chain recombines TRBV29-1 with TRBJ1-4; tentative D call: TRBD1 (5 bases). V gave up 7 bases and J gave up 6 bases, with 9 bases separating them. Germline loops: CDR1 SQVTM, CDR2 ANQGSEA. The CDR3 extends over 11 amino acids. DNA of the CDR3: TGCAGCGCCCGAGGGGATGAAAAACTGTTTTTT. Translated, it gives CSARGDEKLFF.